Listed below are T cell receptor beta chains from one sample, sequenced in a study of early T cells in non-severe SARS-CoV-2 infection. From the 5' RACE reads, TCRdb called clonotypes with MiXCR, one entry per CDR3 protein. Among about 80,000 distinct CDR3 sequences listed, about 12% were seen once. The source material was whole blood. The source of these receptors is an adult who was a healthcare worker with PCR-confirmed SARS-CoV-2 infection or an uninfected control (not recorded which). CDR3s include the opening cysteine and the closing phenylalanine or tryptophan. Fields, in order: clone size, D gene, V gene, CDR3 length, J gene, CDR3 protein, CDR3 DNA. The D gene is left open where the match is weak. The size field is filled for only some rows; it gives once, few, many or a size class.

abundance: many
d_gene: .
v_gene: TRBV9
len: 15
j_gene: TRBJ1-1
CDR3aa: CASSAEVSPDTEAFF
CDR3nt: TGTGCCAGCAGTGCAGAGGTCTCCCCGGACACTGAAGCTTTCTTT

abundance: few
d_gene: .
v_gene: TRBV29-1
len: 11
j_gene: TRBJ2-7
CDR3aa: CSVGGPYEQYF
CDR3nt: TGCAGCGTTGGGGGGCCTTACGAGCAGTACTTC

abundance: many
d_gene: .
v_gene: TRBV28
len: 13
j_gene: TRBJ1-2
CDR3aa: CASRDTDNYGYTF
CDR3nt: TGTGCCAGCAGGGATACGGATAACTATGGCTACACCTTC

abundance: many
d_gene: TRBD2
v_gene: TRBV7-6
len: 15
j_gene: TRBJ2-7
CDR3aa: CASSLTSGASYEQYF
CDR3nt: TGTGCCAGCAGCCTAACTAGCGGGGCCTCCTACGAGCAGTACTTC

abundance: few
d_gene: .
v_gene: TRBV7-9
len: 12
j_gene: TRBJ2-7
CDR3aa: CASSPFGYEQYF
CDR3nt: TGTGCCAGCAGCCCCTTTGGCTACGAGCAGTACTTC

abundance: many
d_gene: TRBD1
v_gene: TRBV29-1
len: 18
j_gene: TRBJ1-2
CDR3aa: CSVEDIGARGSFHYGYTF
CDR3nt: TGCAGCGTTGAAGATATAGGTGCCAGGGGGTCTTTTCACTATGGCTACACCTTC

abundance: many
d_gene: .
v_gene: TRBV7-8
len: 13
j_gene: TRBJ1-1
CDR3aa: CASSFDRDREAFF
CDR3nt: TGTGCCAGCAGCTTCGACCGGGATCGGGAAGCTTTCTTT

abundance: many
d_gene: TRBD1
v_gene: TRBV27
len: 14
j_gene: TRBJ1-1
CDR3aa: CASRTGVVNTEAFF
CDR3nt: TGTGCCAGCAGGACAGGGGTCGTGAACACTGAAGCTTTCTTT

abundance: .
d_gene: TRBD2
v_gene: TRBV6-6
len: 14
j_gene: TRBJ2-7
CDR3aa: CASSPEARGGEQYF
CDR3nt: TGTGCCAGCAGTCCCGAGGCAAGGGGAGGGGAGCAGTACTTC

abundance: few
d_gene: .
v_gene: TRBV29-1
len: 11
j_gene: TRBJ2-1
CDR3aa: CSVDSYNEQFF
CDR3nt: TGCAGCGTTGACAGTTACAATGAGCAGTTCTTC

abundance: many
d_gene: .
v_gene: TRBV2
len: 13
j_gene: TRBJ1-5
CDR3aa: CASRKGFGQPQHF
CDR3nt: TGTGCCAGCAGAAAGGGTTTTGGCCAGCCCCAGCATTTT

abundance: many
d_gene: .
v_gene: TRBV9
len: 16
j_gene: TRBJ1-2
CDR3aa: CASSVAPRTSNYGYTF
CDR3nt: TGTGCCAGCAGCGTAGCCCCCAGGACCTCTAACTATGGCTACACCTTC

abundance: few
d_gene: .
v_gene: TRBV7-9
len: 14
j_gene: TRBJ2-3
CDR3aa: CASSNPGTSRLAYF
CDR3nt: TGTGCCAGCAGCAATCCTGGGACTTCCCGATTGGCGTATTTT

abundance: many
d_gene: TRBD2
v_gene: TRBV6-2/TRBV6-3
len: 17
j_gene: TRBJ2-3
CDR3aa: CASSYRLAGDSTDTQYF
CDR3nt: TGTGCCAGCAGTTACAGGCTAGCGGGGGATAGCACAGATACGCAGTATTTT